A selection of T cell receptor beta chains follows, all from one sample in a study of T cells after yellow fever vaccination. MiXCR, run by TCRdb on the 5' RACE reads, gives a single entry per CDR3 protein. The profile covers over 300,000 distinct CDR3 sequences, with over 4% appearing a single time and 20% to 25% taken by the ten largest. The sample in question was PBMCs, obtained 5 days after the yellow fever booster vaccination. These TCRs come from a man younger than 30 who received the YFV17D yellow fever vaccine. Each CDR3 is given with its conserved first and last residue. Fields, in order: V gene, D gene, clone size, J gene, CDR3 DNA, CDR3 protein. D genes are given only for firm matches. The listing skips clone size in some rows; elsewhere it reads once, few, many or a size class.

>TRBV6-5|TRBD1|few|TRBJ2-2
TGTGCCAGCAGCTACTACCTTACGGACAGGGAGACCGGGGAGCTGTTTTTT
CASSYYLTDRETGELFF
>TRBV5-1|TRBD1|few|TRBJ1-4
TGCGCCAGCAGCTTTCGGTCAGGGGGGCCTGAAAAACTGTTTTTT
CASSFRSGGPEKLFF
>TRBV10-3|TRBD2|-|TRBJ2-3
TGTGCCATCAGTGAAACGACTAGCGGAAACACAGATACGCAGTATTTT
CAISETTSGNTDTQYF
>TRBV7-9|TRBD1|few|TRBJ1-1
TGTGCCAGCAGCTCACGGGACAGGTTACCCGGTTTGACTGAAGCTTTCTTT
CASSSRDRLPGLTEAFF
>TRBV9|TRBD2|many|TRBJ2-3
TGTGCCAGCAGCGTAGGTCTAGCTAGCGGGGGCACAGATACGCAGTATTTT
CASSVGLASGGTDTQYF
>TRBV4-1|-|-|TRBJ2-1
TGCGCCAGCAGCCATCCTACAGGACGGCTAAGCAATGAGCAGTTCTTC
CASSHPTGRLSNEQFF
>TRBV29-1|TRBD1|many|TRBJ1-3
TGCAGCGTTGATTTCACTTACGGACAGGGGGATGTCTCTGGAAACACCATATATTTT
CSVDFTYGQGDVSGNTIYF
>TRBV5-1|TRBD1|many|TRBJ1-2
TGCGCCAGCAGCGAGAACACAGGGGCTCTTGGATATGGCTACACCTTC
CASSENTGALGYGYTF
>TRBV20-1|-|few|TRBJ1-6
TGCAGTGCTAGAGATATCAGGACGGGCTATAATTCACCCCTCCACTTT
CSARDIRTGYNSPLHF
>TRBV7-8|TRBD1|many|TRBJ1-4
TGTGCCAGCAGCCCGGGACAGGGGTACGAAAAACTGTTTTTT
CASSPGQGYEKLFF
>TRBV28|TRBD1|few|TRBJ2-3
TGTGCCAGCAGTTTACACAGGGGGTCCCCAGGGACGCAGTATTTT
CASSLHRGSPGTQYF
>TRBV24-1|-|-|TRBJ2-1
TGTGCCACCAGTGCGGTGACTAGGAGTAACAATGAGCAGTTCTTC
CATSAVTRSNNEQFF
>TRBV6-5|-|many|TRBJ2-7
TGTGCCAGCAGTTACTCAAGCTCCTACGAGCAGTACTTC
CASSYSSSYEQYF
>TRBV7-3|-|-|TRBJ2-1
TGTGCCAGCAGCCAAAGTGGGGGCAATGAGCAGTTCTTC
CASSQSGGNEQFF
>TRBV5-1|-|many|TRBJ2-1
TGCGCCAGCAGCTTGTTAGGGGGCTCCTACAATGAGCAGTTCTTC
CASSLLGGSYNEQFF
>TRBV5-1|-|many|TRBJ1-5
TGCGCCAGCAGCTTGGGGACAAATAGCAATCAGCCCCAGCATTTT
CASSLGTNSNQPQHF
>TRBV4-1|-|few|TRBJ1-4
TGCGCCAGCAGCCAAGCCCCCCTCCAGTCAACTAATGAAAAACTGTTTTTT
CASSQAPLQSTNEKLFF
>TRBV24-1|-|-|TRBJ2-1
TGTGCCACAAGAGGGGCCTACAATGAGCAGTTCTTC
CATRGAYNEQFF
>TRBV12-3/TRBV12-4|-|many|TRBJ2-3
TGTGCCAGCAGTTTATGGGGAGCAGATACGCAGTATTTT
CASSLWGADTQYF
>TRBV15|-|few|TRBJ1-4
TGTGCCACCAGCAGGGGACGGAATAATGAAAAACTGTTTTTT
CATSRGRNNEKLFF
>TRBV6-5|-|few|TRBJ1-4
TGTGCCAGCAGTTACGCGGGAGGGGGAGATGAAAAACTGTTTTTT
CASSYAGGGDEKLFF
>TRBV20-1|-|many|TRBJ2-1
TGCAGTACGAGGGGGTTCGGGCTTTACAATGAGCAGTTCTTC
CSTRGFGLYNEQFF
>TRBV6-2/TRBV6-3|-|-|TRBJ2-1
TGTGCCAGCAGTTGGGGACACGGGGAATGGGATGAGCAGTTCTTC
CASSWGHGEWDEQFF
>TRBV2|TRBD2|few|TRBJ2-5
TGTGCCAGCAGTCGGGACAGGGGACTAGCGGGCCCCAAAGAGACCCAGTACTTC
CASSRDRGLAGPKETQYF
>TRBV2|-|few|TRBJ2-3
TGTGCCAGCAGTGTTTCGGCGGCTAGTTCTACAGATACGCAGTATTTT
CASSVSAASSTDTQYF
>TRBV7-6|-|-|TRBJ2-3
TGTGCCAGCAGCCTGACTCAGGGTACTTCAGATACGCAGTATTTT
CASSLTQGTSDTQYF
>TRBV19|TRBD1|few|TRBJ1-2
TGTGCCAGTAGTTTTCGGACAGGGAGGTCTAACTATGGCTACACCTTC
CASSFRTGRSNYGYTF
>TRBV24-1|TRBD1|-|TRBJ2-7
TGTGCCACCAGTGAATGGACAGGGGGCGAGCAGTACTTC
CATSEWTGGEQYF
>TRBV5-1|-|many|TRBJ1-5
TGCGCCAGCAGCCCCGAGGGGGGGAATAGCAATCAGCCCCAGCATTTT
CASSPEGGNSNQPQHF